The sequence of this T cell receptor beta chain was determined in a study of cytomegalovirus exposure and HLA in healthy donors. This CDR3 contains 12 residues. Germline assignment: CDR1 SGHVS and CDR2 FNYEAQ. The V gene lost 4 bases and the J gene lost 9 bases, with 10 bases spanning the gap. The PCR employed 60 Vbeta primers together with 13 Jbeta primers. Clones were read by immunoSEQ multiplex PCR, and TCRdb kept only the in-frame ones, dropping some. The sample holds 90,000 to 110,000 clones; under 85% are singletons and the top ten take approximately 1.3%. Sequencing was performed on PBMCs. The J gene is TRBJ2-1, the V gene TRBV7-6; D is possibly TRBD1 (6 bases). This sequence was found in a man in his forties in good health and CMV-seronegative. CDR3 bases: TGTGCCAGCAGCTCGACAGGTGGTGAGCAGTTCTTC. Translation gives CASSSTGGEQFF.